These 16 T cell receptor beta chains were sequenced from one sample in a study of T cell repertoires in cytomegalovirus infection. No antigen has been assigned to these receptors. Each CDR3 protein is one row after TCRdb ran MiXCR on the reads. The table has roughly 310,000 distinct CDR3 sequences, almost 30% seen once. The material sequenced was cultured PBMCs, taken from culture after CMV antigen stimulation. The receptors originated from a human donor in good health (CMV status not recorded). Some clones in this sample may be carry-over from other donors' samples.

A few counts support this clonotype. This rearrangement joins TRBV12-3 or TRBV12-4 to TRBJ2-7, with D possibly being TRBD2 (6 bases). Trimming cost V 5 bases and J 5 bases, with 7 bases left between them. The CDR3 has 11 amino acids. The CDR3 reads CASSGGNEQYF. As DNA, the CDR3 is TGTGCCAGCAGTGGGGGGAACGAGCAGTACTTC.

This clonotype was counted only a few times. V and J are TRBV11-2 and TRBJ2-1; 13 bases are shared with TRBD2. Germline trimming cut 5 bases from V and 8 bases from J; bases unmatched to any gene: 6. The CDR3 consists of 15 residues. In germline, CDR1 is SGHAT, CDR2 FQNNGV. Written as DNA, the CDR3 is TGTGCCAGCAGCGTGGGACTAGCGGGATTTGATGAGCAGTTCTTC. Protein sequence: CASSVGLAGFDEQFF.

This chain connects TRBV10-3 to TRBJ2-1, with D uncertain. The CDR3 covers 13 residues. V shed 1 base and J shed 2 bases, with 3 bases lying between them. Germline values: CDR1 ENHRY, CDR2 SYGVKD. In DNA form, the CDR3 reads TGTGCCATCAGTGAGTATCCCTACAATGAGCAGTTCTTC. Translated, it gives CAISEYPYNEQFF.

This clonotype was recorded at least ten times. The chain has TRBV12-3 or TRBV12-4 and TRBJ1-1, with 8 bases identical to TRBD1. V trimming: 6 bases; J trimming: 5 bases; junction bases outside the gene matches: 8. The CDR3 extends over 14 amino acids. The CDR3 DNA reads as TGTGCCAGCAGCCCAACCCGGACAGGGACTGAAGCTTTCTTT. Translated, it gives CASSPTRTGTEAFF.

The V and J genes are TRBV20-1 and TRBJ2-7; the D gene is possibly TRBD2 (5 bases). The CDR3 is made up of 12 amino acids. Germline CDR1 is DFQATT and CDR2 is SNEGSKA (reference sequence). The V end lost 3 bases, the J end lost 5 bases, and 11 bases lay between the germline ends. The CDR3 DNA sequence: TGCAGTGCTAGGTATCACGGGAACGAGCAGTACTTC. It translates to CSARYHGNEQYF.

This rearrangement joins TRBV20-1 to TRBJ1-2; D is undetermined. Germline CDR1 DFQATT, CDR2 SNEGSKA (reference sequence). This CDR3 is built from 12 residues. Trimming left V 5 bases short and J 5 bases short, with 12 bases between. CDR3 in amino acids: CSAVAGDYGYTF. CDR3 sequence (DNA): TGCAGTGCTGTGGCAGGCGATTATGGCTACACCTTC.

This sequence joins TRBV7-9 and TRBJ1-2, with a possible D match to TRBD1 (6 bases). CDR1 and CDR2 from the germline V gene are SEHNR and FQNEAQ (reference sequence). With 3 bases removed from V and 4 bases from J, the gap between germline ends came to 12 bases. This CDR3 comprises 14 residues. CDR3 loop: CASSFEAGAYGYTF. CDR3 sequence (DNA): TGTGCCAGCAGCTTTGAGGCAGGGGCCTATGGCTACACCTTC.

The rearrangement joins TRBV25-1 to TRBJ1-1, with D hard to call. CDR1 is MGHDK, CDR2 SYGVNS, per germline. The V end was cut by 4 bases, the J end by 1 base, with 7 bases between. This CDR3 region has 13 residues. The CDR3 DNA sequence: TGTGCCAGCAGTGTCCAATCGAACACTGAAGCTTTCTTT. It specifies CASSVQSNTEAFF.

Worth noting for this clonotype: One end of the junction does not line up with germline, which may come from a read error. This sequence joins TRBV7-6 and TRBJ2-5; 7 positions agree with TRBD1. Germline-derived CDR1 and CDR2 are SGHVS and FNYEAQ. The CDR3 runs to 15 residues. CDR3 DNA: TGTGCTAGCAGCAAAACGACAGGGAATGGAGAGACCCAGTACTTC. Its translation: CASSKTTGNGETQYF.

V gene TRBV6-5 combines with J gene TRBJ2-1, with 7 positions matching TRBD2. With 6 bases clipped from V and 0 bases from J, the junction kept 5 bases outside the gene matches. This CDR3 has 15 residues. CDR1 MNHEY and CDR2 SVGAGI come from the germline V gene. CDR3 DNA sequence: TGTGCCAGCAGAAAAGGCGGGGGCTCCTACAATGAGCAGTTCTTC. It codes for CASRKGGGSYNEQFF.

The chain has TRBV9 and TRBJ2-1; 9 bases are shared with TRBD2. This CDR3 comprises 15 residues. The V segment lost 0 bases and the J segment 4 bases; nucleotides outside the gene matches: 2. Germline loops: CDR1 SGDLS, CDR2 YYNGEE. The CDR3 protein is CASSVERGVYNEQFF. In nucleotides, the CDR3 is TGTGCCAGCAGCGTAGAGCGGGGGGTGTACAATGAGCAGTTCTTC.

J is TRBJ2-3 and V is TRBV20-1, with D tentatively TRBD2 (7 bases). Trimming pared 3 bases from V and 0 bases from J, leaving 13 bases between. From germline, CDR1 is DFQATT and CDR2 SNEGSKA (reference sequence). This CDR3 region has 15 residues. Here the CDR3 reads CSARMAGASTDTQYF. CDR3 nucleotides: TGCAGTGCTAGGATGGCGGGGGCCAGCACAGATACGCAGTATTTT.

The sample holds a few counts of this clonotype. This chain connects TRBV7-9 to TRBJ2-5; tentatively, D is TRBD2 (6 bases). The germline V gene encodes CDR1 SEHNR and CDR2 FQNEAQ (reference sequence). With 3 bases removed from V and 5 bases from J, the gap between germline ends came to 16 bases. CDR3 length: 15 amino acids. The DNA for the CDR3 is TGTGCCAGCAGCTTGGCGGGACTCTTCTGGGAGACCCAGTACTTC. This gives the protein CASSLAGLFWETQYF.

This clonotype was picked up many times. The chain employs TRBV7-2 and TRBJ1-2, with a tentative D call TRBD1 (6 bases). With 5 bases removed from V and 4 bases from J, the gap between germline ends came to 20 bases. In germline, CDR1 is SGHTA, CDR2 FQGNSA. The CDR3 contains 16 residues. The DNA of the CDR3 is TGTGCCAGCAGCCTGACCGGGGGCGCCTCAAGCTATGGCTACACCTTC. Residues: CASSLTGGASSYGYTF.

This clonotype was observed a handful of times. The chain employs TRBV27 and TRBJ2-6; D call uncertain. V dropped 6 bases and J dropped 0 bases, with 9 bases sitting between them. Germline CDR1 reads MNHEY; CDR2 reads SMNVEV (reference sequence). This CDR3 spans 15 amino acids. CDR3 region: CASSVVYSGANVLTF. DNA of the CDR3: TGTGCCAGCAGCGTCGTATACTCTGGGGCCAACGTCCTGACTTTC.

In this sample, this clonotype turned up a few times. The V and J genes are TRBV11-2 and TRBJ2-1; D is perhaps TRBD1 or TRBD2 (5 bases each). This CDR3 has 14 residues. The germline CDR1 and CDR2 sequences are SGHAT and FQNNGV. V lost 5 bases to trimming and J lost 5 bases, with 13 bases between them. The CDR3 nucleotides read TGTGCCAGCAGCCCCAGGGAGCGGAACAATGAGCAGTTCTTC. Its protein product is CASSPRERNNEQFF. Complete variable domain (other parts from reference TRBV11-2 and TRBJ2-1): EAGVAQSPRYKIIEKRQSVAFWCNPISGHATLYWYQQILGQGPKLLIQFQNNGVVDDSQLPKDRFSAERLKGVDSTLKIQPAKLEDSAVYLCASSPRERNNEQFFGPGTRLTVL.